Listed below are T cell receptor beta chains from one sample, sequenced in a study of shared clonotypes between healthy human individuals. Here immunoSEQ multiplex PCR was the method, and the copy in TCRdb shows in-frame clones only, minus some. The table records some 2.1 million clones, about 95% of them present only once. Sequencing was performed on naive CD8+ T cells sorted from blood. These receptors originate from a man younger than 35 in good health. CDR3s include the opening cysteine and the closing phenylalanine or tryptophan. A D gene is named only where the DNA matches it firmly. Rows give clone size only sometimes, using once, few, many, or a class for an expanded clone.

d_call: TRBD2
j_call: TRBJ2-7
clone_size: .
v_call: TRBV2
cdr3_aa: CASSTPGLEVDDEQYF
cdr3_nt: TGTGCCAGCAGTACCCCGGGACTAGAGGTAGATGACGAGCAGTACTTC

d_call: .
j_call: TRBJ1-5
clone_size: .
v_call: TRBV19
cdr3_aa: CASSTGHLSNQPQHF
cdr3_nt: TGTGCCAGTAGTACAGGACACCTGAGCAATCAGCCCCAGCATTTT

d_call: .
j_call: TRBJ2-7
clone_size: .
v_call: TRBV27
cdr3_aa: CASSSQGEQYF
cdr3_nt: TGTGCCAGCAGTTCCCAGGGCGAGCAGTACTTC

d_call: TRBD2
j_call: TRBJ2-1
clone_size: .
v_call: TRBV9
cdr3_aa: CASSVNVGSGSLHEQFF
cdr3_nt: TGTGCCAGCAGCGTCAATGTTGGTAGCGGGAGTTTACATGAGCAGTTCTTC

d_call: TRBD2
j_call: TRBJ2-7
clone_size: .
v_call: TRBV28
cdr3_aa: CASSSVTSGWTYEQYF
cdr3_nt: TGTGCCAGCAGTAGCGTGACTAGCGGGTGGACCTACGAGCAGTACTTC

d_call: TRBD1
j_call: TRBJ2-7
clone_size: .
v_call: TRBV18
cdr3_aa: CASSPETGSDEQYF
cdr3_nt: TGTGCCAGCTCACCAGAGACAGGGAGCGACGAGCAGTACTTC

d_call: TRBD1
j_call: TRBJ1-1
clone_size: .
v_call: TRBV7-9
cdr3_aa: CASSFQTGVSEAFF
cdr3_nt: TGTGCCAGCAGCTTCCAAACAGGGGTTTCTGAAGCTTTCTTT

d_call: TRBD1
j_call: TRBJ1-2
clone_size: .
v_call: TRBV4-1
cdr3_aa: CASSQEAPSGGGYTF
cdr3_nt: TGCGCCAGCAGCCAAGAAGCCCCGTCAGGGGGTGGCTACACCTTC

d_call: TRBD1
j_call: TRBJ1-6
clone_size: few
v_call: TRBV5-8
cdr3_aa: CASSLAGTGGSPLHF
cdr3_nt: TGTGCCAGCAGCTTGGCCGGGACAGGGGGCTCACCCCTCCACTTT

d_call: .
j_call: TRBJ1-4
clone_size: .
v_call: TRBV25-1
cdr3_aa: CASSESLGVAKLFF
cdr3_nt: TGTGCCAGCAGTGAATCACTGGGTGTGGCAAAACTGTTTTTT

d_call: .
j_call: TRBJ2-7
clone_size: .
v_call: TRBV6-6
cdr3_aa: CASTNQNRVEQYF
cdr3_nt: TGTGCCAGCACCAACCAGAATAGGGTGGAGCAGTACTTC

d_call: TRBD1
j_call: TRBJ2-1
clone_size: .
v_call: TRBV7-3
cdr3_aa: CASSLGGQGATEQFF
cdr3_nt: TGTGCCAGCAGCTTAGGAGGACAGGGGGCTACTGAGCAGTTCTTC

d_call: TRBD1
j_call: TRBJ1-1
clone_size: .
v_call: TRBV9
cdr3_aa: CASSALGQEENTEAFF
cdr3_nt: TGTGCCAGCAGCGCCTTGGGACAGGAAGAGAACACTGAAGCTTTCTTT

d_call: .
j_call: TRBJ2-7
clone_size: .
v_call: TRBV7-9
cdr3_aa: CASSLGLLEVSYEQYF
cdr3_nt: TGTGCCAGCAGCTTAGGTCTTTTGGAGGTCTCCTACGAGCAGTACTTC

d_call: .
j_call: TRBJ2-7
clone_size: .
v_call: TRBV7-9
cdr3_aa: CASSFGQGYEQYF
cdr3_nt: TGTGCCAGCAGCTTTGGGCAGGGTTACGAGCAGTACTTC

d_call: TRBD2
j_call: TRBJ2-7
clone_size: .
v_call: TRBV2
cdr3_aa: CATSGSYEQYF
cdr3_nt: TGTGCCACAAGCGGGAGTTACGAGCAGTACTTC

d_call: .
j_call: TRBJ2-7
clone_size: .
v_call: TRBV6-1
cdr3_aa: CASSEQGVYEQYF
cdr3_nt: TGTGCCAGCAGTGAACAAGGTGTCTACGAGCAGTACTTC

d_call: TRBD2
j_call: TRBJ2-7
clone_size: .
v_call: TRBV18
cdr3_aa: CASSPRGEGYELNPYEQYF
cdr3_nt: TGTGCCAGCTCACCACGAGGGGAGGGCTACGAGCTGAACCCCTACGAGCAGTACTTC

d_call: .
j_call: TRBJ1-2
clone_size: .
v_call: TRBV14
cdr3_aa: CASSLQGNYGYTF
cdr3_nt: TGTGCCAGCAGCTTGCAGGGTAACTATGGCTACACCTTC

d_call: TRBD2
j_call: TRBJ2-1
clone_size: .
v_call: TRBV27
cdr3_aa: CASSLGLAGASNNEQFF
cdr3_nt: TGTGCCAGCAGTTTGGGACTAGCGGGAGCATCTAACAATGAGCAGTTCTTC

d_call: .
j_call: TRBJ1-1
clone_size: once
v_call: TRBV5-1
cdr3_aa: CASSPTYGESHEAFF
cdr3_nt: TGCGCCAGCAGCCCAACCTACGGGGAATCCCATGAAGCTTTCTTT

d_call: TRBD1
j_call: TRBJ1-4
clone_size: .
v_call: TRBV5-1
cdr3_aa: CASSLVGDRVEKLFF
cdr3_nt: TGCGCCAGCAGCTTGGTGGGAGACAGGGTCGAAAAACTGTTTTTT

d_call: TRBD2
j_call: TRBJ2-2
clone_size: .
v_call: TRBV10-1
cdr3_aa: CASSHPGTSGELFF
cdr3_nt: TGCGCCAGCAGTCATCCTGGGACTAGCGGGGAGCTGTTTTTT

d_call: .
j_call: TRBJ1-1
clone_size: once
v_call: TRBV5-4
cdr3_aa: CASSLRGKGRGAFF
cdr3_nt: TGTGCCAGCAGCCTTCGCGGGAAGGGCAGAGGAGCTTTCTTT

d_call: .
j_call: TRBJ2-7
clone_size: .
v_call: TRBV5-1
cdr3_aa: CASSLFQGEYEQYF
cdr3_nt: TGCGCCAGCAGCTTGTTTCAGGGCGAATACGAGCAGTACTTC

d_call: TRBD1
j_call: TRBJ1-1
clone_size: once
v_call: TRBV29-1
cdr3_aa: CSVEDGAGGNTEAFF
cdr3_nt: TGCAGCGTTGAAGATGGTGCAGGGGGGAACACTGAAGCTTTCTTT

d_call: .
j_call: TRBJ1-2
clone_size: .
v_call: TRBV19
cdr3_aa: CASSPGALGFYYGYTF
cdr3_nt: TGTGCCAGTAGTCCTGGGGCCCTCGGGTTCTACTATGGCTACACCTTC

d_call: TRBD2
j_call: TRBJ2-3
clone_size: .
v_call: TRBV7-9
cdr3_aa: CASSLGLAETLGTDTQYF
cdr3_nt: TGTGCCAGCAGCTTAGGACTAGCTGAGACCCTAGGCACAGATACGCAGTATTTT

d_call: .
j_call: TRBJ2-7
clone_size: .
v_call: TRBV28
cdr3_aa: CASRYLGGGEQYF
cdr3_nt: TGTGCCAGCAGATACCTCGGGGGAGGCGAGCAGTACTTC

d_call: .
j_call: TRBJ2-7
clone_size: .
v_call: TRBV11-2
cdr3_aa: CASSPGVPYEQYF
cdr3_nt: TGTGCCAGCAGCCCAGGGGTACCCTACGAGCAGTACTTC

d_call: .
j_call: TRBJ2-3
clone_size: .
v_call: TRBV25-1
cdr3_aa: CASSEYSGDTQYF
cdr3_nt: TGTGCCAGCAGTGAATATTCTGGGGATACGCAGTATTTT

d_call: .
j_call: TRBJ2-4
clone_size: .
v_call: TRBV4-1
cdr3_aa: CASSPPGLNQYF
cdr3_nt: TGCGCCAGCAGCCCCCCGGGCCTTAATCAGTACTTC

d_call: .
j_call: TRBJ2-1
clone_size: .
v_call: TRBV19
cdr3_aa: CASSVTGFYNEQFF
cdr3_nt: TGTGCCAGTAGTGTAACAGGGTTCTACAATGAGCAGTTCTTC

d_call: .
j_call: TRBJ2-1
clone_size: .
v_call: TRBV5-1
cdr3_aa: CASSLLDLGHNEQFF
cdr3_nt: TGCGCCAGCAGCTTGCTTGATCTTGGCCACAATGAGCAGTTCTTC

d_call: TRBD1
j_call: TRBJ2-7
clone_size: .
v_call: TRBV7-6
cdr3_aa: CASSPRTGEAYEQYF
cdr3_nt: TGTGCCAGCAGCCCTCGGACAGGGGAAGCCTACGAGCAGTACTTC

d_call: TRBD1
j_call: TRBJ1-4
clone_size: .
v_call: TRBV28
cdr3_aa: CASSLDLDRGHEKLFF
cdr3_nt: TGTGCCAGCAGCCTAGATCTGGACAGGGGGCATGAAAAACTGTTTTTT

d_call: TRBD1
j_call: TRBJ2-7
clone_size: .
v_call: TRBV7-2
cdr3_aa: CASSPRDRSYEQYF
cdr3_nt: TGTGCCAGCAGCCCCCGGGACAGGTCCTACGAGCAGTACTTC

d_call: TRBD2
j_call: TRBJ2-7
clone_size: .
v_call: TRBV6-5
cdr3_aa: CASSYSASGAHYEQYF
cdr3_nt: TGTGCCAGCAGTTACTCTGCTAGCGGGGCCCACTACGAGCAGTACTTC

d_call: .
j_call: TRBJ2-1
clone_size: .
v_call: TRBV11-2
cdr3_aa: CASSLEGYHNEQFF
cdr3_nt: TGTGCCAGCAGCCTAGAGGGGTACCACAATGAGCAGTTCTTC

d_call: TRBD1
j_call: TRBJ2-2
clone_size: .
v_call: TRBV4-3
cdr3_aa: CASSQDPGTGYTGELFF
cdr3_nt: TGCGCCAGCAGCCAAGACCCCGGGACAGGGTATACCGGGGAGCTGTTTTTT

d_call: .
j_call: TRBJ2-3
clone_size: .
v_call: TRBV7-3
cdr3_aa: CASSKQGPSGADTQYF
cdr3_nt: TGTGCCAGCAGCAAACAGGGCCCCAGCGGCGCAGATACGCAGTATTTT